The rows below give T cell receptor beta chains drawn from one sample of a study of monozygotic twins with inflammatory bowel disease. Reanalyzing the 5' RACE reads, TCRdb keeps one entry per CDR3 protein, without DNA. Across 400,000 to 500,000 distinct CDR3 sequences, the top ten clones capture approximately 2.3% of the sample. Sample: blood. All receptors derive from a human donor with ulcerative colitis or Crohn's disease, or a healthy co-twin of an affected twin (not recorded which). Each CDR3 is given with its conserved first and last residue.

TRBV30	TRBJ2-1	CAWSLSIHHTDEQFF
TRBV7-2	TRBJ2-2	CASSFAGTTWNTGELFF
TRBV5-1	TRBJ2-5	CASSLATRGETQYF
TRBV12-3/TRBV12-4	TRBJ2-6	CASSSTGAPNSGANVLTF
TRBV30	TRBJ2-2	CAWSVYAQGRHGELFF
TRBV20-1	TRBJ1-1	CSAPTRGRGPEAFF
TRBV28	TRBJ1-5	CASRLGDRDNQPQHF
TRBV9	TRBJ2-5	CASSVQGKGETQYF
TRBV2	TRBJ2-7	CASRRQTAYEQYF
TRBV5-1	TRBJ2-2	CASSLLSGPNGELFF
TRBV29-1	TRBJ2-5	CSVEDNRGETQYF
TRBV7-9	TRBJ2-1	CASSLGPGLAGNEQFF
TRBV20-1	TRBJ1-5	CSAREQYSNQPQHF
TRBV28	TRBJ2-1	CASSLIADSYNEQFF
TRBV12-3/TRBV12-4	TRBJ2-5	CASKKGLETQYF
TRBV11-2	TRBJ1-1	CASSLLAAANTEAFF
TRBV7-2	TRBJ2-2	CASSHGTGTNTGELFF
TRBV7-2	TRBJ1-5	CASSRDVSNQPQHF
TRBV29-1	TRBJ1-1	CSVRPTRDRILDTEAFF
TRBV3-1	TRBJ2-7	CASGSGSAEQYF
TRBV3-1	TRBJ2-3	CASSQGPLGPDTQYF
TRBV7-2	TRBJ1-1	CASSLFPDRFEAFF
TRBV20-1	TRBJ1-5	CSAIVPGLNNQPQHF
TRBV20-1	TRBJ2-7	CSAVPNPGDEQYF
TRBV11-3	TRBJ2-5	CASSSEGEETQYF
TRBV24-1	TRBJ2-7	CATSDITPEGYEQYF
TRBV7-9	TRBJ2-7	CASSPPRREVDEQYF
TRBV29-1	TRBJ2-6	CSVVAGFSGANVLTF
TRBV14	TRBJ2-6	CASSRQLFSGANVLTF
TRBV14	TRBJ2-7	CASSHTGLAGGPQYF
TRBV20-1	TRBJ2-7	CSATGPYEQYF
TRBV20-1	TRBJ1-5	CSATPQWEPNQPQHF
TRBV20-1	TRBJ1-4	CSAFLPGQGSEKLFF
TRBV7-9	TRBJ1-4	CASSLLTGRSNEKLFF
TRBV2	TRBJ2-1	CASPGTPMEVEQFF
TRBV10-3	TRBJ2-2	CAISDPGTSGRSRNTGELFF
TRBV4-1	TRBJ1-2	CASTQSAGGYTF
TRBV7-9	TRBJ2-7	CASSSPRSYEQYF
TRBV18	TRBJ2-3	CASSLSDGYTQYF
TRBV5-6	TRBJ2-3	CASSPGRVGPHTDTQYF